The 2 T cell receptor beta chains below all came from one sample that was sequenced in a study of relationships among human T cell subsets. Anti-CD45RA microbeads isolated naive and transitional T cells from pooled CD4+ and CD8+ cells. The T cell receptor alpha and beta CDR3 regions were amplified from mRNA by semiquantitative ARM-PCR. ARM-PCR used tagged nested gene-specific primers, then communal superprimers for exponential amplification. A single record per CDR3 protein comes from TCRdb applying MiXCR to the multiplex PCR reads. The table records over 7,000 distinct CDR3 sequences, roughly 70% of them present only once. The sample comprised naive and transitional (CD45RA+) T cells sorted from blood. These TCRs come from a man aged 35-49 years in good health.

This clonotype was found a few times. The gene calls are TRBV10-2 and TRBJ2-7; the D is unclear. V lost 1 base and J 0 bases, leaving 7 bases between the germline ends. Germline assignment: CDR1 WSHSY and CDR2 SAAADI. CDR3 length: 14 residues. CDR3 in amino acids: CASSEWGSSYEQYF. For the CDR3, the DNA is TGCGCCAGCAGTGAGTGGGGAAGCTCCTACGAGCAGTACTTC.

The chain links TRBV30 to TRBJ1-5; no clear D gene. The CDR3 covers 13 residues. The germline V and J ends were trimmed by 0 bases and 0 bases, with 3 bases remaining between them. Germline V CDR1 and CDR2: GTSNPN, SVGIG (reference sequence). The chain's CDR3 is CAWSVYSNQPQHF. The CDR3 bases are TGTGCCTGGAGTGTATATAGCAATCAGCCCCAGCATTTT.